Below, 4 T cell receptor beta chains from the same sample are listed, as sequenced in a study of CD8 T cell repertoires and HIV-1 epitope variants (dated by TCRdb to about 2020). Libraries were prepared through the immunoSEQ multiplex PCR assay. Here the immuneACCESS table is served through TCRdb, limited to in-frame sequences with V and J called. Missing clones are a known gap in these copies; in checked studies unresolved V genes cover under half, and the rest lacks a known reason. The sample profile shows about 4,400 clones; 65% of them were found once. The ten largest clonotypes hold about 40% of the sample. No cognate antigen is known for these TCRs. Sequenced sample: cultured CD8+ T cells derived from PBMCs. Receptor source: a male donor with HIV.

This clone was seen just once. The chain joins TRBV7-6 to TRBJ1-3, with D possibly matching TRBD1 (6 bases). This CDR3 is built from 14 residues. Germline V lookup: CDR1 SGHVS, CDR2 FNYEAQ. The V end lost 5 bases, the J end lost 1 base, and 9 bases lay between the germline ends. CDR3 sequence reads: CASSRGGSGNTIYF. The DNA for the CDR3 is TGTGCCAGCAGCAGGGGGGGGTCTGGAAACACCATATATTTT.

The chain uses TRBV6-4 and TRBJ1-4; unclear D gene. CDR3 length: 18 residues. Trimming pared 0 bases from V and 13 bases from J, leaving 27 bases between. Germline loops: CDR1 MRHNA, CDR2 SNTAGT. The CDR3 loop reads CASSDSSAFSTPGFILFF. The CDR3 nucleotides are TGTGCCAGCAGTGACTCGAGTGCGTTTAGTACGCCCGGGTTTATACTGTTTTTT.

This clone has only one observation. This chain connects TRBV5-4 to TRBJ1-2; 7 positions match TRBD1. Germline CDR1 is SGHNT and CDR2 is YYREEE (reference sequence). Trimming removed 0 bases from V and 8 bases from J; junction bases left unmatched: 4. CDR3 size: 13 residues. The CDR3 loop is CASSLGQGDGYTF. The CDR3 DNA follows: TGTGCCAGCAGCTTGGGACAGGGTGACGGCTACACCTTC.

The genes are TRBV5-6 and TRBJ2-2; no clear D gene. Germline CDR1 SGHDT, CDR2 YYEEEE. V shed 1 base and J shed 5 bases, with 12 bases lying between them. The CDR3 spans 15 residues. CDR3 in DNA: TGTGCCAGCAGCTTGAATTGGTGGGAAACCGGGGAGCTGTTTTTT. Translated, it gives CASSLNWWETGELFF.